These T cell receptor beta chains were read from a single sample in a study of cytomegalovirus exposure and HLA in healthy donors. The data were produced by immunoSEQ multiplex PCR, yet TCRdb's version contains in-frame clones alone and is incomplete. The repertoire holds more than 55,000 clones, with about 91% as singletons. The sequenced sample consisted of PBMCs. These receptors all come from a woman aged 18-35 years in good health and CMV-seronegative. CDR3s include the opening cysteine and the closing phenylalanine or tryptophan. Each record gives: J gene, D gene, clone size, V gene, CDR3 DNA, CDR3 protein. D genes are given only for firm matches. The size entry is marked missing in some rows and otherwise reads once, few, many or a size class.

TRBJ2-1	.	.	TRBV29-1	TGCAGCGTTGAAGATCCCTTCCTCTACAATGAGCAGTTCTTC	CSVEDPFLYNEQFF
TRBJ2-7	.	.	TRBV7-3	TGTGCCAGCAGCTCCTCCTCCTACGAGCAGTACTTC	CASSSSSYEQYF
TRBJ2-3	TRBD2	.	TRBV4-2	TGTGCCAGCAGCCAAGACCAGGCGGGAGGGACAGATACGCAGTATTTT	CASSQDQAGGTDTQYF
TRBJ2-7	TRBD2	.	TRBV4-3	TGCGCCAGCAGCCAATATAATAGCGGGACCGGACCGAGGGAGCAGTACTTC	CASSQYNSGTGPREQYF
TRBJ2-1	TRBD1	.	TRBV5-6	TGTGCCAGCAGCCCTTGGACAGGACCCGCCAATGAGCAGTTCTTC	CASSPWTGPANEQFF
TRBJ2-7	.	.	TRBV6-1	TGTGCCAGCAGCGAATTGAGCTACGAGCAGTACTTC	CASSELSYEQYF
TRBJ1-2	TRBD1	.	TRBV6-6	TGTGCCAGCAACCCCCGGGACAGAGGGAACTATGGCTACACCTTC	CASNPRDRGNYGYTF
TRBJ1-1	TRBD1	once	TRBV29-1	TGCAGCGTACCGGGACAGGGGTTGGTCGGAAACACTGAAGCTTTCTTT	CSVPGQGLVGNTEAFF
TRBJ1-5	.	.	TRBV10-3	TGTGCCACCGCAGGGGTGAGCAATCAGCCCCAGCATTTT	CATAGVSNQPQHF
TRBJ1-2	.	once	TRBV7-2	TGTGCCAGCAGCTTAACATTCACAGAAAACTATGGCTACACCTTC	CASSLTFTENYGYTF
TRBJ2-3	.	.	TRBV6-6	TGTGCCAGCATCCCCAGGGGTCCTCACACAGATACGCAGTATTTT	CASIPRGPHTDTQYF
TRBJ2-1	.	.	TRBV27	TGTGCCAGCAGTTTATGGGGCCTCAATGAGCAGTTCTTC	CASSLWGLNEQFF
TRBJ2-3	TRBD2	.	TRBV6-1	TGTGCCACAACCCCGGGACTAGCTGTATATACGCAGTATTTT	CATTPGLAVYTQYF
TRBJ1-6	.	.	TRBV4-1	TGCGCCAGCAGCCACCCCTGGGGCGGTTCACCCCTCCACTTT	CASSHPWGGSPLHF
TRBJ2-7	TRBD2	.	TRBV7-2	TGTGCCAGCAGCCACCGGTCTAGCGGTCCCTACGAGCAGTACTTC	CASSHRSSGPYEQYF
TRBJ2-3	TRBD2	.	TRBV6-5	TGTGCCAGCAGTTCCGGGACTAGCGGGAGCACAGATACGCAGTATTTT	CASSSGTSGSTDTQYF
TRBJ2-5	.	.	TRBV19	TGTGCCAGTAGTAGGGGCTACCAAGAGACCCAGTACTTC	CASSRGYQETQYF
TRBJ2-2	.	.	TRBV9	TGTGCCAGCAGCGTATTCGGGGGGCGAAACACCGGGGAGCTGTTTTTT	CASSVFGGRNTGELFF